Reported below is one TCR beta chain. Its antigen remains unknown. These data originate in a study of T cell responses to AZD1222 COVID-19 vaccine. Study-level information: Analysis merged second doses at about 4 or about 12 weeks. Study-wide results and limits: Clonal diversity was possibly underestimated; the donors were predominantly white British and more often female. Recipients of AZD1222 seropositive at baseline numbered only 5 or 6. With dominance at 160-218 and 743-854, vaccine-associated CD4 TCRs spanned spike.

V gave up 5 bases and J gave up 7 bases; unmatched junction bases: 8. The CDR3 runs 13 residues. Some clones are missing from TCRdb's copy, which holds only in-frame ones; the method was immunoSEQ multiplex PCR. The table shows 80,000 to 100,000 clones, with around 89% occurring only once. The TCR sequence derives from an adult in good health. This rearrangement joins TRBV12-3 or TRBV12-4 to TRBJ2-7, with 7 nucleotides matching TRBD1. This sample comprised peripheral blood, obtained on day 0 of AZD1222 vaccination. The chain's CDR3 is CASSPRQGREQYF. As DNA, the CDR3 is TGTGCCAGCAGTCCTAGACAGGGCAGGGAGCAGTACTTC.